The 24 T cell receptor beta chains below all came from one sample that was sequenced in a study of cytomegalovirus exposure and HLA in healthy donors. PCR involved 60 Vbeta and 13 Jbeta primers. TCRdb's copy holds only in-frame clones and misses some; the assay was immunoSEQ multiplex PCR. The table has under 200,000 clones, 75% to 90% seen once. The sample taken for sequencing was PBMCs. The receptors stem from a woman aged 30 to 39 in good health and CMV-seronegative.

The V gene is TRBV29-1, the J gene TRBJ2-5, with a possible D match to TRBD1 (6 bases). The length of the CDR3 is 13 residues. Trimming shortened V by 2 bases and J by 4 bases, and 11 bases separated the two germline ends. Germline loops: CDR1 SQVTM, CDR2 ANQGSEA. CDR3 amino acids: CSVETGIRETQYF. The CDR3 DNA follows: TGCAGCGTTGAAACAGGGATTAGAGAGACCCAGTACTTC.

The chain joins TRBV10-3 to TRBJ2-1; the D gene is possibly TRBD2 (5 bases). Per germline, CDR1 ENHRY and CDR2 SYGVKD. With 8 bases removed from V and 6 bases from J, the gap between germline ends came to 17 bases. CDR3 length equals 14 residues. As DNA, the CDR3 is TGTGCCATCCGGATTGGCGGGCTGGCCAATGAGCAGTTCTTC. Its translation is CAIRIGGLANEQFF.

The chain joins TRBV7-8 to TRBJ1-1, with 8 positions matching TRBD1. V lost 3 bases and J lost 4; bases outside the gene matches: 4. Germline V gives CDR1 SGHVS, CDR2 FQNEAQ. The CDR3 spans 14 residues. The CDR3 DNA reads as TGTGCCAGCAGCTTGACAGGGGTTAGCACTGAAGCTTTCTTT. Translating it yields CASSLTGVSTEAFF.

J is TRBJ2-4 and V is TRBV9, with D possibly being TRBD2 (5 bases). The germline V gene has CDR1 SGDLS and CDR2 YYNGEE. V gave up 0 bases and J gave up 6 bases, with 13 bases separating them. The CDR3 extends over 15 amino acids. The CDR3 DNA follows: TGTGCCAGCAGCGTAGGCTCGAGGGAGTTAAACATTCAGTACTTC. Translation gives CASSVGSRELNIQYF.

V and J are TRBV6-1 and TRBJ1-5, with 9 bases aligning to TRBD1. CDR1 is MNHNS and CDR2 is SASEGT in the germline V gene. J was trimmed by 5 bases and V by 4 bases; bases with no gene match: 3. This CDR3 region has 14 residues. Here the CDR3 DNA reads TGTGCCAGCAGTGGACAGGGGGAGGATCAGCCCCAGCATTTT. This encodes CASSGQGEDQPQHF.

The chain has TRBV27 and TRBJ2-3; TRBD1 might be the D (5 bases). Trimming cost V 5 bases and J 2 bases, with 11 bases left between them. The CDR3 has 14 residues. Germline-derived CDR1 and CDR2 are MNHEY and SMNVEV (reference sequence). The CDR3 DNA reads TGTGCCAGCAGTCCTGGACACAACACAGATACGCAGTATTTT. It translates to CASSPGHNTDTQYF.

This clone came up a few times. The gene calls are TRBV5-4 and TRBJ2-3; tentative D call: TRBD1 (6 bases). Germline V CDR1 and CDR2: SGHNT, YYREEE (reference sequence). This CDR3 is built from 14 residues. Trimming cost V 2 bases and J 0 bases, with 7 bases left between them. The CDR3 loop is CASSFTGSTDTQYF. The CDR3 nucleotides are TGTGCCAGCAGCTTTACAGGGAGCACAGATACGCAGTATTTT.

This clone was counted once. The chain has TRBV28 and TRBJ2-7; 7 bases are shared with TRBD2. Germline V gene sequence: CDR1 MDHEN, CDR2 SYDVKM. Unmatched junction bases numbered 11, after V lost 6 bases and J lost 3 bases. This CDR3 spans 15 amino acids. The CDR3 DNA follows: TGTGCCAGCAGATTGGGCGGGACTAACCTCTACGAGCAGTACTTC. Translated: CASRLGGTNLYEQYF.

The genes are TRBV7-2 and TRBJ2-1; tentatively, D is TRBD1 (5 bases). Trimming took 1 base from V and 4 from J, leaving 14 bases between them. Germline CDR1 is SGHTA and CDR2 is FQGNSA. This CDR3 spans 16 amino acids. CDR3 residues: CASSLGHLSGYNEQFF. Written as DNA, the CDR3 is TGTGCCAGCAGCTTAGGGCACTTATCAGGGTACAATGAGCAGTTCTTC.

V gene TRBV7-3 combines with J gene TRBJ2-3, with D uncertain. Trimming removed 4 bases at V and 4 bases at J, with 9 bases between. CDR3 length: 13 residues. Germline CDR1 SGHTA, CDR2 FQGTGA. Here the CDR3 DNA reads TGTGCCAGCAGCTCTATGGTCGCAGATACGCAGTATTTT. Translation: CASSSMVADTQYF.

The CDR3 region is CASSRQGYGEKLFF. The CDR3 nucleotides read TGTGCCAGCAGCCGACAGGGTTACGGTGAAAAACTGTTTTTT. The chain combines TRBV5-6 with TRBJ1-4; 7 bases map to TRBD1. Losses at the gene ends were 4 bases for V and 7 bases for J; bases not matched to a gene: 7. Germline loops: CDR1 SGHDT, CDR2 YYEEEE. The CDR3 loop spans 14 amino acids.

CDR3 sequence reads: CASNRDRDSQPQHF. The CDR3 DNA reads TGTGCCAGCAACCGGGACAGGGACAGTCAGCCCCAGCATTTT. The chain carries TRBV2 and TRBJ1-5; 9 positions agree with TRBD1. The CDR3 loop spans 14 amino acids. Germline V gene sequence: CDR1 SNHLY, CDR2 FYNNEI. V trimming: 7 bases; J trimming: 6 bases; junction bases outside the gene matches: 7.

The chain employs TRBV4-1 and TRBJ2-7; TRBD1 might be the D (6 bases). The CDR3 loop spans 13 amino acids. V was clipped by 4 bases and J by 2 bases, with 9 bases between them. Germline V gene data show CDR1 as MGHRA and CDR2 as YSYEKL. The CDR3 protein is CASSLDSPYEQYF. The CDR3 DNA sequence: TGCGCCAGCAGCCTGGACAGCCCCTACGAGCAGTACTTC.

V is TRBV6-1 and J is TRBJ1-1; D unresolved. CDR1 and CDR2 from the germline V gene are MNHNS and SASEGT. Trimming stripped 10 bases from V and 6 bases from J, with 24 bases between. The CDR3 length is 15 residues. CDR3: CATSLRSRSGAEAFF. The CDR3 coding sequence is TGTGCCACCTCCCTACGTAGTCGAAGCGGAGCTGAAGCTTTCTTT.

To note about this clone: A junction end diverges from the germline sequence, so it may reflect a read error. The chain combines TRBV7-7 with TRBJ2-1; 7 bases map to TRBD2. The CDR3 sequence is 15 residues long. Germline V lookup: CDR1 SSHAT, CDR2 FNYEAQ (reference sequence). This chain's CDR3 is CASSLGGGSYNEQFF. The CDR3 nucleotides are TGTGCTAGCAGCTTAGGCGGGGGTTCCTACAATGAGCAGTTCTTC.

The chain combines TRBV29-1 with TRBJ1-1; no definite D call. From germline, CDR1 is SQVTM and CDR2 ANQGSEA. Trimming left V 7 bases short and J 4 bases short, with 7 bases between. The CDR3 loop spans 10 amino acids. CDR3 sequence: CSAQITEAFF. As DNA, the CDR3 is TGCAGCGCACAGATCACTGAAGCTTTCTTT. The complete variable domain, with remaining parts taken from reference TRBV29-1 and TRBJ1-1, reads SAVISQKPSRDICQRGTSLTIQCQVDSQVTMMFWYRQQPGQSLTLIATANQGSEATYESGFVIDKFPISRPNLTFSTLTVSNMSPEDSSIYLCSAQITEAFFGQGTRLTVV.

V is TRBV5-1 and J is TRBJ2-3; 12 nucleotides match TRBD2. The CDR3 consists of 14 residues. Per the germline V gene, CDR1 is SGHRS and CDR2 is YFSETQ. J lost 7 bases, V lost 4 bases, and 4 bases had no gene match. The chain's CDR3 is CASSPGLAGYTQYF. The CDR3 DNA reads TGCGCCAGCAGCCCAGGACTAGCGGGGTATACGCAGTATTTT.

The chain employs TRBV7-9 and TRBJ2-4, with unresolved D. From germline, CDR1 is SEHNR and CDR2 FQNEAQ (reference sequence). This CDR3 has 14 residues. V was shortened by 4 bases and J by 1 base, with 8 bases between the two germline ends. The CDR3 reads CASSSEFAKNIQYF. As DNA, the CDR3 is TGTGCCAGCAGCTCGGAGTTCGCCAAAAACATTCAGTACTTC.

The chain carries TRBV19 and TRBJ2-7, with TRBD1 matching 8 bases. CDR1 is LNHDA, CDR2 SQIVND, per germline (reference sequence). This CDR3 has 17 amino acids. V lost 5 bases, J lost 2 bases, and 14 bases stayed unmatched. The chain's CDR3 is CASSPTTGQVIPYEQYF. The CDR3 nucleotides are TGTGCCAGTAGTCCGACTACGGGACAGGTGATTCCCTACGAGCAGTACTTC.

This rearrangement joins TRBV28 to TRBJ1-1; 7 nucleotides agree with TRBD1. The length of the CDR3 is 13 residues. In germline, CDR1 is MDHEN, CDR2 SYDVKM. V was pared by 3 bases and J by 6 bases, with 4 bases of the junction left unmatched. CDR3 DNA: TGTGCCAGCAGTTTGACAGGGACGGCTGAAGCTTTCTTT. Translating it yields CASSLTGTAEAFF.

The chain recombines TRBV7-9 with TRBJ2-3, with TRBD2 matching 9 bases. V lost 6 bases and J lost 2; bases outside the gene matches: 12. Germline V gene sequence: CDR1 SEHNR, CDR2 FQNEAQ (reference sequence). The CDR3 contains 17 residues. DNA for the CDR3: TGTGCCAGCAGGCGATGGGGTAGCGGGGGAGTCACAGATACGCAGTATTTT. Translated, it gives CASRRWGSGGVTDTQYF. Looking up the rest from reference TRBV7-9 and TRBJ2-3 gives the full variable domain: DTGVSQNPRHKITKRGQNVTFRCDPISEHNRLYWYRQTLGQGPEFLTYFQNEAQLEKSRLLSDRFSAERPKGSFSTLEIQRTEQGDSAMYLCASRRWGSGGVTDTQYFGPGTRLTVL.

This clone was detected only once. This chain links TRBV6-6 with TRBJ2-3; 8 positions match TRBD2. The CDR3 is made up of 15 amino acids. Germline-derived CDR1 and CDR2 are MNHNY and SVGAGI (reference sequence). The V gene end was trimmed by 6 bases and the J gene end by 8 bases; junction bases not matched to a gene: 13. The CDR3 DNA reads as TGTGCCAGCAGCCCGGGGGGGACTACTCGGGCTACGCAGTATTTT. Its translation is CASSPGGTTRATQYF.

V is TRBV11-2 and J is TRBJ1-4; D is ambiguous. The germline gives CDR1 SGHAT, CDR2 FQNNGV. This CDR3 is 15 amino acids long. Trimming shortened V by 5 bases and J by 8 bases, and 18 bases separated the two germline ends. The CDR3 protein is CASSPQTQRNEKLFF. CDR3 DNA sequence: TGTGCCAGCAGCCCCCAGACCCAGCGTAACGAAAAACTGTTTTTT.

There are a few counts of this clone. CDR3 nucleotide sequence: TGTGCCAGCAGCTTCGACAGGGGACTAGCGGGGTACACCTACGAGCAGTACTTC. Its translation is CASSFDRGLAGYTYEQYF. This rearrangement joins TRBV11-1 to TRBJ2-7; TRBD2 agrees at 13 bases. This CDR3 is 18 amino acids long. Germline V lookup: CDR1 SGHAT, CDR2 FQDESV (reference sequence). Germline trimming cut 3 bases from V and 2 bases from J; bases unmatched to any gene: 10.